Listed below are T cell receptor beta chains from one sample, sequenced in a study of early T cells in non-severe SARS-CoV-2 infection. TCRdb re-called the 5' RACE reads with MiXCR, one entry per CDR3 protein. The sample consists of about 26,000 distinct CDR3 sequences, more than 4.5% of them appearing once. The sequenced material came from whole blood. These receptor sequences come from an adult who was a healthcare worker with PCR-confirmed SARS-CoV-2 infection or an uninfected control (not recorded which). Both conserved end residues are part of each CDR3. A D gene is named only where the DNA matches it firmly. Size is stated for part of the rows, as once, few or many counts, or as a class when the clone is expanded.

clone_size	v_call	d_call	j_call	cdr3_nt	cdr3_aa
many	TRBV6-7	-	TRBJ2-5	TGTGCCACCCTGGTGGTGGAAGAGACCCAGTACTTC	CATLVVEETQYF
many	TRBV7-9	-	TRBJ1-5	TGTGCCAGCAGCTTAGGAGGGATGAGCAATCAGCCCCAGCATTTT	CASSLGGMSNQPQHF
few	TRBV29-1	TRBD1	TRBJ2-7	TGCAGCGCACTCCGACAGGGGAACTCGGGGGAGCAGTACTTC	CSALRQGNSGEQYF
many	TRBV11-2	-	TRBJ2-2	TGTGCCGGATCGGGACATAACACCGGGGAGCTGTTTTTT	CAGSGHNTGELFF
-	TRBV4-2	-	TRBJ1-2	TGTGCCAGCAGCCCTCAACGGATTTCCAACTATGGCTACACCTTC	CASSPQRISNYGYTF
few	TRBV3-1	-	TRBJ1-3	TGTGCCAGCAGCCCGGGAAACACCATATATTTT	CASSPGNTIYF
-	TRBV10-3	-	TRBJ1-3	TGTGCCGCCCTCGGGGGGCCCGCCACTGGAAACACCATATATTTT	CAALGGPATGNTIYF
many	TRBV7-2	TRBD2	TRBJ2-7	TGTGCCAGCAGCTTAAGCGGGACTAGCCGGTACGAGCAGTACTTC	CASSLSGTSRYEQYF
many	TRBV20-1	TRBD2	TRBJ2-1	TGCAGTGCTAGAGGTCTAGCGGGGGAGCAGTTCTTC	CSARGLAGEQFF
-	TRBV7-3	-	TRBJ2-2	TGTGCCAGCAGCTTGGGAGGACAGGCAGACACCGGGGAGCTGTTTTTT	CASSLGGQADTGELFF
many	TRBV6-5	-	TRBJ1-4	TGTGCCAGCAGTTACTCCCGAGGAGAAAAACTGTTTTTT	CASSYSRGEKLFF
few	TRBV7-2	-	TRBJ2-1	TGTGCCAGCTCCAGCCTCCCGGGGTATGAGCAGTTCTTC	CASSSLPGYEQFF
many	TRBV18	-	TRBJ1-6	TGTGCCAGCTCACCGACAGAGTATAATTCACCCCTCCACTTT	CASSPTEYNSPLHF
few	TRBV9	-	TRBJ1-1	TGTGCCAGCAGCGTAGCTCTGGGGGTCACTGAAGCTTTCTTT	CASSVALGVTEAFF
many	TRBV4-3	TRBD1	TRBJ1-2	TGCGCCAGCAGCCAGGAACTCAGGGGGCGGAATGGCTACACCTTC	CASSQELRGRNGYTF
many	TRBV6-5	-	TRBJ1-5	TGTGCCAGCAGAAAAACCGGGACATTTAGCAATCAGCCCCAGCATTTT	CASRKTGTFSNQPQHF
many	TRBV5-5	-	TRBJ1-1	TGTGCCAGCAGCTTGTCCGGGGACACTGAAGCTTTCTTT	CASSLSGDTEAFF
-	TRBV6-5	-	TRBJ2-7	TGTGCCAGCAGTTACGCCGGGACCCTGTCCTACGAGCAGTACTTC	CASSYAGTLSYEQYF
many	TRBV3-1	-	TRBJ1-6	TGTGCCAGCAGCCAAGTACGGGGCCCCAATTCACCCCTCCACTTT	CASSQVRGPNSPLHF
-	TRBV20-1	TRBD2	TRBJ2-7	TGCAGTGCTAGAGGGGAGGGGACCTACGAGCAGTACTTC	CSARGEGTYEQYF
-	TRBV20-1	TRBD2	TRBJ2-5	TGCAGTGCTAGGACTAGCGGCTTCACGGAGACCCAGTACTTC	CSARTSGFTETQYF
few	TRBV20-1	-	TRBJ2-3	TGCAGTGCTAGAAGGCCCAGGGGCACAGATACGCAGTATTTT	CSARRPRGTDTQYF
many	TRBV20-1	-	TRBJ2-7	TGCAGTGCTAGCGGCCCGATCTCCTACGAGCAGTACTTC	CSASGPISYEQYF
many	TRBV30	TRBD1	TRBJ2-6	TGTGCCTGGAGCAGGTTAGGGGGCTCAGGAGGGGCCAACGTCCTGACTTTC	CAWSRLGGSGGANVLTF
few	TRBV7-3	-	TRBJ2-2	TGTGCCAGCAGCTTAGGACTTACGGGGACCGCGACCGGGGAGCTGTTTTTT	CASSLGLTGTATGELFF
few	TRBV5-1	TRBD1	TRBJ2-3	TGCGCCAGCACCTGGACAGGGGCGGGAGATACGCAGTATTTT	CASTWTGAGDTQYF
-	TRBV28	-	TRBJ1-3	TGTGCCAGCAGTTTATATGGAGGAGCCTGGAGCTCTGGAAACACCATATATTTT	CASSLYGGAWSSGNTIYF
few	TRBV6-1	-	TRBJ1-2	TGTGCCAGCAGTGACGGGCGAACCCCCTATGGCTACACCTTC	CASSDGRTPYGYTF
many	TRBV12-3/TRBV12-4	TRBD1	TRBJ2-1	TGTGCCAGCACCCTCGACAGGGGGCCCTACAATGAGCAGTTCTTC	CASTLDRGPYNEQFF